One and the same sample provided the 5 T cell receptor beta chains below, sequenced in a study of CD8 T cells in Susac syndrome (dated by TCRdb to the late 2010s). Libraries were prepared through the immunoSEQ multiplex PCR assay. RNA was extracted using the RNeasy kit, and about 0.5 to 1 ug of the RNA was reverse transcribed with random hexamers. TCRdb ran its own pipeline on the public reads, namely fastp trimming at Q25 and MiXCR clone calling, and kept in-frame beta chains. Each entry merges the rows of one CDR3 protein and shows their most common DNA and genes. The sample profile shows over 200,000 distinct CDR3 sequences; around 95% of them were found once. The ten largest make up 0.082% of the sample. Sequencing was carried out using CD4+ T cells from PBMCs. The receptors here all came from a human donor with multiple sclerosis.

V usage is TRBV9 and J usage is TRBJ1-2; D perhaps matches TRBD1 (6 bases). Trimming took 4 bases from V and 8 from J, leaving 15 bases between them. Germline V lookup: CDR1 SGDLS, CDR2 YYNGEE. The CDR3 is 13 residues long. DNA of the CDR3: TGTGCCAGCAGCACCGGGGGGCCAGGAGGCTACACCTTC. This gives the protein CASSTGGPGGYTF.

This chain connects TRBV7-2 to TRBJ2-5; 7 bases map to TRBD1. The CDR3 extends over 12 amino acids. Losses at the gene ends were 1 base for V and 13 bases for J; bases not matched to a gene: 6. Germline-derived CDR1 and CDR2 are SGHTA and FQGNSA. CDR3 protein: CASSLETGRPYF. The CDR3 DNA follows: TGTGCCAGCAGCTTAGAGACAGGGCGGCCGTACTTC.

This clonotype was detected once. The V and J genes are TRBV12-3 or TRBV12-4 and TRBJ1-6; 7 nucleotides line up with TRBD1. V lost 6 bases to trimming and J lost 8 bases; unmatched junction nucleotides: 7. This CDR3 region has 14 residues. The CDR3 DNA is TGTGCCAGCAGCCAGGACAGGACCTATTCACCCCTCCACTTT. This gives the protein CASSQDRTYSPLHF.

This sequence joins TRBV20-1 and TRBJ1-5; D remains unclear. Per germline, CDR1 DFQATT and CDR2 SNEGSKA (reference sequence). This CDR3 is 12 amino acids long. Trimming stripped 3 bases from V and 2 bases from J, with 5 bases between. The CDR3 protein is CSASVRNQPQHF. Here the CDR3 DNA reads TGCAGTGCTAGCGTTCGCAATCAGCCCCAGCATTTT.

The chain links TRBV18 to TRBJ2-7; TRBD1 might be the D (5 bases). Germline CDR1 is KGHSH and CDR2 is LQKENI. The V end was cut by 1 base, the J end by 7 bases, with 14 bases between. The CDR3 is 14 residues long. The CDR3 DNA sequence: TGTGCCAGCTCACCACAGGGGCAGGGCCTTGAGCAGTACTTC. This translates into CASSPQGQGLEQYF.